Listed below are T cell receptor beta chains from one sample, sequenced in a study of T-cell memory formation after mild COVID-19. TCRdb reanalysed the 5' RACE reads using MiXCR and keeps one entry per CDR3 protein. The repertoire holds approximately 300,000 distinct CDR3 sequences, with more than 15% as singletons. The material sequenced was PBMCs or a T cell subset sorted from them (not recorded which). These receptors came from a man younger than 35 who had mild COVID-19 (a few samples of this study predate the infection). Cell type and time point are not known. CDR3s include the opening cysteine and the closing phenylalanine or tryptophan. A D gene is named only where the DNA matches it firmly. The listing skips clone size in some rows; elsewhere it reads once, few, many or a size class.

d_gene | j_gene | v_gene | abundance | CDR3nt | CDR3aa
TRBD2 | TRBJ2-1 | TRBV4-1 | many | TGCGCCAGCAGCCCCGAGCGGGGGGGCCTCTATGAGCAGTTCTTC | CASSPERGGLYEQFF
. | TRBJ1-5 | TRBV5-5 | many | TGTGCCAGCAGCTACTTCGGGGGCAATCAGCCCCAGCATTTT | CASSYFGGNQPQHF
TRBD1 | TRBJ2-2 | TRBV5-1 | few | TGCGCCAGCAGCCTAACAGGGGTTGGCACCGGGGAGCTGTTTTTT | CASSLTGVGTGELFF
. | TRBJ2-7 | TRBV29-1 | . | TGCAGCGTCGCCTCAACGGCGTCCGAGCAGTACTTC | CSVASTASEQYF
TRBD2 | TRBJ2-5 | TRBV5-6 | many | TGTGCCAGCAGCTTGGCTAGCGGGGGGTTCGAGACCCAGTACTTC | CASSLASGGFETQYF
. | TRBJ1-6 | TRBV4-1 | . | TGCGCCAGCAGCCAAGAAAGGGGAAGGAATTCACCCCTCCACTTT | CASSQERGRNSPLHF
. | TRBJ1-2 | TRBV29-1 | few | TGCAGCGTGGGGGAAGGGGACGGCTACACCTTC | CSVGEGDGYTF
. | TRBJ1-5 | TRBV6-5 | many | TGTGCCAGCAGTTACTATGGGGGCCAGCCCCAGCATTTT | CASSYYGGQPQHF
TRBD2 | TRBJ2-2 | TRBV7-6 | . | TGTGCCAGCAGCTTAGCAGCTCTGCTAGCGGGGAGAACCGGGGAGCTGTTTTTT | CASSLAALLAGRTGELFF
. | TRBJ1-4 | TRBV7-9 | . | TGTGCCAGCAGCTTCGACTGGGGCTCCAATGAAAAACTGTTTTTT | CASSFDWGSNEKLFF
TRBD2 | TRBJ2-3 | TRBV20-1 | many | TGCAGTGCCAGTCAGACTAGCGGCCTCACAGATACGCAGTATTTT | CSASQTSGLTDTQYF
. | TRBJ1-2 | TRBV7-2 | once | TGTGCCAGCAGCTTGAACCCCCGAGGAGGCTATGGCTACACCTTC | CASSLNPRGGYGYTF
. | TRBJ2-7 | TRBV5-5 | few | TGTGCCAGCTCTACAGGGATCCCCTACGAGCAGTACTTC | CASSTGIPYEQYF
TRBD1 | TRBJ2-2 | TRBV4-3 | few | TGCGCCAGCAGCTCCCCGGACAGGAAGCTGTTTTTT | CASSSPDRKLFF
. | TRBJ2-3 | TRBV7-9 | . | TGTGCCAGCAGCCAGGCTGTGAATACGCAGTATTTT | CASSQAVNTQYF
. | TRBJ1-5 | TRBV2 | . | TGTGCCAGCAGTGACTTAGTGGGGGGGCAACAGCATTTT | CASSDLVGGQQHF
. | TRBJ2-3 | TRBV10-3 | few | TGTGCCATCAGTGCCCGGCAGGGCACAGATACGCAGTATTTT | CAISARQGTDTQYF
TRBD1 | TRBJ2-2 | TRBV5-1 | . | TGCGCCAGCAGCTCCTTGACAGGGGGGATCACCGGGGAGCTGTTTTTT | CASSSLTGGITGELFF
. | TRBJ2-3 | TRBV4-1 | few | TGCGCCAGCAGCCAGAGCGGCCTAGCCCGCACAGATACGCAGTATTTT | CASSQSGLARTDTQYF
. | TRBJ1-1 | TRBV12-3/TRBV12-4 | . | TGTGCCAGCAGCCGAGTCGGGGCCAGGCCCTTCTTT | CASSRVGARPFF
. | TRBJ2-7 | TRBV20-1 | many | TGCAGTGCTAGGGGCGGCGGAGGAACCTACGAGCAGTACTTC | CSARGGGGTYEQYF
. | TRBJ2-5 | TRBV18 | . | TGTGCCAGCTCACCTGGCGGGGCCGAAGAGACCCAGTACTTC | CASSPGGAEETQYF
. | TRBJ1-4 | TRBV5-1 | few | TGCGCCAGCAGCTTGGTGTCCGCCTCGGATGAAAAACTGTTTTTT | CASSLVSASDEKLFF
TRBD2 | TRBJ2-2 | TRBV10-3 | . | TGTGCCATCAGTGACACTAGCGGGGGGGCCACCGGGGAGCTGTTTTTT | CAISDTSGGATGELFF
. | TRBJ1-5 | TRBV20-1 | few | TGCAGTGCCCGCCCGTTGGGGAATAGCAATCAGCCCCAGCATTTT | CSARPLGNSNQPQHF
. | TRBJ1-4 | TRBV28 | . | TGTGCCAGCAGTTCCCAAAAGGGGACCGCGCGCCCGAATGAAAAACTGTTTTTT | CASSSQKGTARPNEKLFF
. | TRBJ1-1 | TRBV20-1 | few | TGCAGTGCTAGGGGGGGGCTGGGCACTGAAGCTTTCTTT | CSARGGLGTEAFF
. | TRBJ1-1 | TRBV7-8 | many | TGTGCCAGCAACCCACTGGGGGGCACTGAAGCTTTCTTT | CASNPLGGTEAFF
. | TRBJ2-1 | TRBV11-2 | few | TGTGCCAGCAGCTCCCCTCCATGGGACTACAATGAGCAGTTCTTC | CASSSPPWDYNEQFF
. | TRBJ2-1 | TRBV7-2 | few | TGTGCCAGCAGCGTGGTTGGCGGCTCCAATGAGCAGTTCTTC | CASSVVGGSNEQFF
TRBD2 | TRBJ2-1 | TRBV29-1 | few | TGCAGCGTTGCTAGGGTAGCGGGGGACGAGCAGTTCTTC | CSVARVAGDEQFF
. | TRBJ1-5 | TRBV7-6 | many | TGTGCCAGCAGCTTACAGTCGGGGCTGAATCAGCCCCAGCATTTT | CASSLQSGLNQPQHF
. | TRBJ2-4 | TRBV15 | few | TGTGCCACCAGCAGGGGGGTAGCCAAAAACATTCAGTACTTC | CATSRGVAKNIQYF
TRBD2 | TRBJ2-7 | TRBV6-4 | . | TGTGCCAGCAGTGAAGGCCCTAGCGGGGCCCACGAGCAGTACTTC | CASSEGPSGAHEQYF
. | TRBJ2-6 | TRBV7-9 | . | TGTGCCAGCAGGTTAGAAGGGTCACTATGGGCCAACGTCCTGACTTTC | CASRLEGSLWANVLTF
. | TRBJ1-4 | TRBV4-2 | . | TGTGCCAGCAGCCAAGATCGGGCCTACAGCGCAACTAATGAAAAACTGTTTTTT | CASSQDRAYSATNEKLFF
. | TRBJ2-1 | TRBV29-1 | . | TGCAGCGTTGTGTTTTCTCGGACACGTATCTCCTACAATGAGCAGTTCTTC | CSVVFSRTRISYNEQFF
. | TRBJ2-1 | TRBV6-5 | many | TGTGCCAGCAGTTACTCTAGGCCGGGAGCCAATGAGCAGTTCTTC | CASSYSRPGANEQFF
. | TRBJ1-1 | TRBV2 | . | TGTGCCAGCAGTGTTTTGGGGAACACTGAAGCTTTCTTT | CASSVLGNTEAFF
TRBD2 | TRBJ2-2 | TRBV12-3/TRBV12-4 | . | TGTGCCAGCAGCCCCGGGACTAGCGGGTCATATTCCGGGGAGCTGTTTTTT | CASSPGTSGSYSGELFF
TRBD2 | TRBJ2-4 | TRBV4-2 | few | TGTGCCAGCAGCCAAGATGGGAGGGATTGGAACATTCAGTACTTC | CASSQDGRDWNIQYF
TRBD2 | TRBJ2-7 | TRBV4-2 | few | TGTGCCAGCAGCCCGGGCGGGGGGGCTTGGGAGCAGTACTTC | CASSPGGGAWEQYF
TRBD1 | TRBJ1-1 | TRBV4-1 | few | TGCGCCAGCACGACGAGAACAGGGGAGAACACTGAAGCTTTCTTT | CASTTRTGENTEAFF